This entry lists 2 T cell receptor beta chains sequenced from one sample in a study of tumor and adjacent non-tumor tissue in lung cancer. The template was RNA from unsorted bulk tissue. Distant lung tissue was collected more than 3 cm away from the tumor edge. TCRbeta libraries were built with three rounds of nested PCR, modified from ARM-PCR. TCRdb redid the calling of the multiplex PCR reads with MiXCR, one entry per CDR3 protein. The sample consists of 80,000 to 130,000 distinct CDR3 sequences, approximately 65% of them appearing once. The sequenced material came from distant non-tumor lung tissue. These receptors were taken from a man aged 25 to 40 with non-small cell lung cancer.

This clonotype was seen only a few times. A much bigger clone sits one base away, suggesting this may be a read error. The chain has TRBV5-6 and TRBJ1-5; 7 bases agree with TRBD1. The CDR3 has 16 residues. CDR1 is SGHDT and CDR2 is YYEEEE in the germline V gene. DNA of the CDR3: TGTGCCAGCAGCCCCGGGGCAGGGGGAAGCAATCAGTCCCAGCATTTT. Amino acids: CASSPGAGGSNQSQHF.

A word on this clonotype: A junction end diverges from the germline sequence, so it may reflect a read error. V and J are TRBV11-2 and TRBJ2-3; D may be TRBD2 (6 bases). The CDR3 is 12 amino acids. Per the germline V gene, CDR1 is SGHAT and CDR2 is FQNNGV. The CDR3 region has the DNA TGTACCAGCAGCGCCGGGACTTTGTGGCAGTTGTTT. Protein product: CTSSAGTLWQLF.